This T cell receptor (beta chain) stems from a study of shared clonotypes between healthy human individuals. The naive CD8 fraction comprised CD45RO-negative cells positively selected for CCR7 and excluded terminally differentiated effector memory CD45RA+ cells. Germline values: CDR1 MNHEY, CDR2 SVGAGI. The CDR3 contains 12 residues. V shed 5 bases and J shed 3 bases, with 7 bases lying between them. Clones were read by immunoSEQ multiplex PCR, and TCRdb kept only the in-frame ones, dropping some. The sample records around 2,000,000 clones, around 96% being singletons. On this clone itself: Within the sample, other DNA sequences also encode this same CDR3.

The chain recombines TRBV6-5 with TRBJ1-1; D may be TRBD1 (6 bases). Sequenced material: naive CD8+ T cells sorted from blood. This receptor was obtained from a young man in good health. The CDR3 sequence is CASSQGYTEAFF. The CDR3 DNA sequence: TGTGCCAGCAGTCAGGGGTACACTGAAGCTTTCTTT.